The 9 T cell receptor beta chains presented below share a single source sample, sequenced in a study of human T cells and chemical hapten exposure. Stated time point: pre-sensitization, week 0. Treatment: therapeutic diphenylcyclopropenone sensitization with weekly scalp DPC. MiXCR, run by TCRdb on the RACE reads, gives a single entry per CDR3 protein. The sample includes 200,000 to 300,000 distinct CDR3 sequences, about 9% of them seen just once. This material consisted of whole blood, taken in connection with sensitization to the hapten diphenylcyclopropenone (DPC). These TCRs come from a woman in her thirties or forties with alopecia areata. Some clones in this sample may be carry-over from other donors' samples.

This clonotype occurred many times. This chain uses TRBV6-6 with TRBJ2-1, with D unclear. V was cut by 7 bases and J by 3 bases, with 13 bases left in between. The V gene's germline CDR1 is MNHNY and CDR2 SVGAGI (reference sequence). This CDR3 is built from 14 residues. The chain's CDR3 is CASTSTGYYNEQFF. CDR3 DNA sequence: TGTGCCAGCACCTCCACCGGGTACTACAATGAGCAGTTCTTC.

This clonotype showed up many times. The rearrangement uses TRBV12-3 or TRBV12-4 and TRBJ1-6, with D unclear. The CDR3 contains 14 residues. The V end lost 3 bases, the J end lost 7 bases, and 10 bases lay between the germline ends. CDR3 DNA: TGTGCCAGCAGTTTCAACTCGAACAATTCACCCCTCCACTTT. Translating it yields CASSFNSNNSPLHF.

This clonotype was seen a few times. The J gene is TRBJ2-3, the V gene TRBV20-1, with a possible D match to TRBD1 (6 bases). Trimming took 3 bases from V and 2 from J, leaving 15 bases between them. CDR1 is DFQATT, CDR2 SNEGSKA, per germline (reference sequence). The CDR3 runs 15 residues. CDR3 amino acids: CSASNWHRATDTQYF. CDR3 nucleotide sequence: TGCAGTGCTAGTAATTGGCACAGGGCCACAGATACGCAGTATTTT.

In its sample, this clonotype was seen many times. The genes are TRBV29-1 and TRBJ2-1, with D possibly called TRBD1 or TRBD2 (5 bases each). From germline, CDR1 is SQVTM and CDR2 ANQGSEA. The CDR3 sequence is 16 residues long. Trimming removed 4 bases from V and 0 bases from J, with 16 bases in between. The CDR3 here is CSVGGSGGYSYNEQFF. The CDR3 DNA is TGCAGCGTTGGGGGGTCCGGAGGATACTCCTACAATGAGCAGTTCTTC.

The J gene is TRBJ2-1, the V gene TRBV14; D remains unclear. Germline-derived CDR1 and CDR2 are SGHDN and FVKESK. The CDR3 consists of 14 residues. V lost 10 bases and J lost 0, with 13 bases in between. The CDR3 reads CATVRSSSYNEQFF. CDR3 DNA sequence: TGTGCCACCGTACGATCGAGCTCCTACAATGAGCAGTTCTTC.

The chain has TRBV6-6 and TRBJ2-7; D is perhaps TRBD1 (6 bases). From germline, CDR1 is MNHNY and CDR2 SVGAGI (reference sequence). The germline V and J ends were trimmed by 4 bases and 5 bases, with 12 bases remaining between them. The CDR3 consists of 13 residues. This CDR3 is CASSSGQLHEQYF. In nucleotides, the CDR3 is TGTGCCAGCAGTTCCGGACAGTTACACGAGCAGTACTTC.

This clonotype was counted many times. The chain carries TRBV9 and TRBJ2-5, with 9 bases identical to TRBD1. V was clipped by 0 bases and J by 2 bases; unmatched bases: 2. The CDR3 loop spans 15 amino acids. Germline V lookup: CDR1 SGDLS, CDR2 YYNGEE. CDR3 bases: TGTGCCAGCAGCGTAGAGGGACAGGGACAAGAGACCCAGTACTTC. As protein: CASSVEGQGQETQYF.

This clonotype came up a few times. This chain uses TRBV24-1 with TRBJ2-3; D ambiguous. The CDR3 extends over 14 amino acids. V lost 1 base and J 2 bases, leaving 6 bases between the germline ends. CDR1 and CDR2 (germline): KGHDR, SFDVKD. This CDR3 is CATSDFSVTDTQYF. The CDR3 coding sequence is TGTGCCACCAGTGATTTTTCCGTCACAGATACGCAGTATTTT.

This clonotype has a handful of counts. The V call is TRBV15, the J call TRBJ1-2, with D uncertain. V gave up 3 bases and J gave up 4 bases, with 9 bases separating them. The CDR3 has 13 amino acids. Germline CDR1 is LNHNV and CDR2 is YYDKDF (reference sequence). The CDR3 DNA sequence: TGTGCCACCAGCAGTACAGCTCTCTATGGCTACACCTTC. Its translation: CATSSTALYGYTF.